These T cell receptor beta chains were read from a single sample in a study of cytomegalovirus exposure and HLA in healthy donors. Clones were sequenced by immunoSEQ multiplex PCR, and TCRdb holds only the in-frame ones, with some missing. The top ten clones hold 1.8% of a sample with fewer than 250,000 clones, roughly 79% of them seen once. Sequences were obtained from PBMCs. These receptors all come from a male donor in good health and CMV-seronegative. The CDR3 runs from the conserved cysteine through the conserved F or W. Fields, in order: V gene, J gene, CDR3 protein.

V: TRBV21-1; J: TRBJ2-1; CDR3: CASISPSPIRGTGHHNEQFF
V: TRBV6-1; J: TRBJ2-6; CDR3: CASSGLTARSGANVLTF
V: TRBV7-9; J: TRBJ2-2; CDR3: CASSLPDRGRTGELFF
V: TRBV15; J: TRBJ2-7; CDR3: CATSPRDRLSYEQYF
V: TRBV7-9; J: TRBJ2-5; CDR3: CASAPQPGETQYF
V: TRBV7-2; J: TRBJ2-7; CDR3: CASSQSGTHSYEQYF
V: TRBV19; J: TRBJ1-1; CDR3: CASSGTVLNTEAFF
V: TRBV10-3; J: TRBJ1-2; CDR3: CAISDLSSTVYGYTF
V: TRBV28; J: TRBJ2-3; CDR3: CASSFPPGGTDTQYF
V: TRBV6-9; J: TRBJ2-1; CDR3: CASSNTRGGQGVDEQFF
V: TRBV5-1; J: TRBJ1-3; CDR3: CASSSDRAGNTIYF
V: TRBV10-3; J: TRBJ1-3; CDR3: CAISEPETGLPSGNTIYF
V: TRBV6-5; J: TRBJ2-7; CDR3: CASSYGRDFVEQYF
V: TRBV15; J: TRBJ1-2; CDR3: CATSRDRVPNYGYTF
V: TRBV5-4; J: -; CDR3: CASSYHVTGIYEQYF
V: TRBV29-1; J: TRBJ2-7; CDR3: CSVRRGQGAYEQYF
V: TRBV2; J: TRBJ1-6; CDR3: CASGGQSSYNSPLHF
V: TRBV29-1; J: TRBJ2-7; CDR3: CSAETRLPYEQYF
V: TRBV27; J: TRBJ1-2; CDR3: CASSFGGQGYGYTF
V: TRBV10-3; J: TRBJ2-1; CDR3: CAISEERGLNNEQFF
V: TRBV5-1; J: TRBJ2-7; CDR3: CASGGVTSNYEQYF
V: TRBV29-1; J: TRBJ2-1; CDR3: CSFEGEAGNEQFF
V: TRBV7-2; J: TRBJ1-2; CDR3: CASSSTKDRGGGYTF
V: TRBV7-9; J: TRBJ2-7; CDR3: CSSSSQQGKRPYEQYF
V: TRBV6-1; J: TRBJ2-7; CDR3: CASGLNSISSYEQYF
V: TRBV19; J: TRBJ2-2; CDR3: CASSIGRTGASGELFF
V: TRBV14; J: TRBJ1-1; CDR3: CASSRRTGLNTEAFF